Listed below are T cell receptor beta chains from one sample, sequenced in a study of T cell responses to AZD1222 COVID-19 vaccine. Data came from immunoSEQ multiplex PCR; TCRdb stores just in-frame clones and leaves some out. The profile shows nearly 95,000 clones, around 87% of them singletons. Source: peripheral blood, taken 28 days after the second AZD1222 dose. Receptor source: an adult who received the AZD1222 COVID-19 vaccine. Both conserved end residues are part of each CDR3. The D gene is left open where the match is weak. A row's size may be missing; if present it is once, few, many or a size class.

TRBD1,TRBJ1-2,.,TRBV30,TGTGCCTGGAGGGGGACAGGGTTACAAGCTAACTATGGCTACACCTTC,CAWRGTGLQANYGYTF
.,TRBJ1-2,.,TRBV12-3/TRBV12-4,TGTGCCAGCAGTGTCGCTAACTATGGCTACACCTTC,CASSVANYGYTF
.,TRBJ1-3,once,TRBV5-1,TGCGCCAGCAGCCCGAACGCGGTCTCTAGAAACACCATATATTTT,CASSPNAVSRNTIYF
.,TRBJ2-7,.,TRBV27,TGTGCCAGCAGTTTAATTATGGGAGGAGAGCAGTACTTC,CASSLIMGGEQYF
.,TRBJ1-6,.,TRBV13,TGTGCCAGCAGCTTAGGGGTGTTAAGCTCCTATAATTCACCCCTCCACTTT,CASSLGVLSSYNSPLHF
TRBD2,TRBJ2-5,.,TRBV18,TGTGCCAGCTCACCTCTAGCGGGAAAGGAGACCCAGTACTTC,CASSPLAGKETQYF
TRBD2,TRBJ2-3,.,TRBV7-3,TGTGCCAGCAGCTTTACTAGCGGGAGTACAGATACGCAGTATTTT,CASSFTSGSTDTQYF
TRBD2,TRBJ2-3,.,TRBV11-2,TGTGCCAGCAGCTTAAGCGGGACGCGCCCAGATACGCAGTATTTT,CASSLSGTRPDTQYF
TRBD1,TRBJ2-5,.,TRBV7-8,TGTGCCAGCAGGAACAGGGGACGAGAGACCCAGTACTTC,CASRNRGRETQYF
.,TRBJ2-6,.,TRBV5-8,TGTGCCAGCAGCTTCAGGGACGGGGCCAACGTCCTGACTTTC,CASSFRDGANVLTF
.,TRBJ2-5,.,TRBV10-3,TGTGCCATCAGTGAGTCCCGACTGGCCCAAGAGACCCAGTACTTC,CAISESRLAQETQYF
TRBD1,TRBJ2-3,.,TRBV10-1,TGCGCCAGCAGTGAAGGTGGACAGGGACGTGCAGATACGCAGTATTTT,CASSEGGQGRADTQYF
.,TRBJ1-2,.,TRBV13,TGTGCCAGCAGCTTAGGCGTCTATGGCTACACCTTC,CASSLGVYGYTF
.,TRBJ2-7,.,TRBV4-1,TGCGCCAGCAGCCAAGATCAAAGCTCGGGGCCAGTCTCCTACGAGCAGTACTTC,CASSQDQSSGPVSYEQYF
.,TRBJ1-2,once,TRBV28,TGTGCCAGCAGTTTAGGTTGGAGGGACCCCCGTGCGGTTGGCTACACCTTC,CASSLGWRDPRAVGYTF
.,TRBJ1-5,.,TRBV6-2/TRBV6-3,TGTGCCAGCAGTTACCTGGGGGACAATCAGCCCCAGCATTTT,CASSYLGDNQPQHF
.,TRBJ2-7,.,TRBV7-6,TGTGCCAGCAGCCGGTTATCAAGAGGGCGACCCTACGAGCAGTACTTC,CASSRLSRGRPYEQYF
TRBD1,TRBJ1-6,.,TRBV9,TGTGCCAGCAGCCCGGACAGGGGTGGTTCACCCCTCCACTTT,CASSPDRGGSPLHF
TRBD1,TRBJ2-1,.,TRBV30,TGTGCCTGGAGTGTAAAACAGGGGGCCCGTCACAATGAGCAGTTCTTC,CAWSVKQGARHNEQFF
TRBD1,TRBJ1-2,.,TRBV12-3/TRBV12-4,TGTGCCAGCAGTCCCGGACAGGGCTATGGCTACACCTTC,CASSPGQGYGYTF
.,TRBJ1-1,.,TRBV7-6,TGTGCCAGCAGCTTGGAGGAAAACACTGAAGCTTTCTTT,CASSLEENTEAFF
.,TRBJ1-2,.,TRBV7-9,TGTGCCAGCAGCTTAGATAACAATTATGGCTACACCTTC,CASSLDNNYGYTF
TRBD1,TRBJ2-7,.,TRBV15,TGTGCCACCACCCTGGGACAGCAAGTTTCCACCTACGAGCAGTACTTC,CATTLGQQVSTYEQYF
TRBD1,TRBJ1-2,.,TRBV5-1,TGCGCCAGCCAGGGGGGAGTTACTAACTATGGCTACACCTTC,CASQGGVTNYGYTF
.,TRBJ1-2,.,TRBV6-5,TGTGCCAGCAGGGTGACAGTCGACTATGGCTACACCTTC,CASRVTVDYGYTF
.,TRBJ1-1,.,TRBV5-1,TGCGCCAGCAGCGGCGAAGGGTTTTTTTTCATGAACACTGAAGCTTTCTTT,CASSGEGFFFMNTEAFF
.,TRBJ2-5,once,TRBV5-1,TGCGCCAGCAGCTTGAAGGAAATGGGCAAGAAGTACTTC,CASSLKEMGKKYF